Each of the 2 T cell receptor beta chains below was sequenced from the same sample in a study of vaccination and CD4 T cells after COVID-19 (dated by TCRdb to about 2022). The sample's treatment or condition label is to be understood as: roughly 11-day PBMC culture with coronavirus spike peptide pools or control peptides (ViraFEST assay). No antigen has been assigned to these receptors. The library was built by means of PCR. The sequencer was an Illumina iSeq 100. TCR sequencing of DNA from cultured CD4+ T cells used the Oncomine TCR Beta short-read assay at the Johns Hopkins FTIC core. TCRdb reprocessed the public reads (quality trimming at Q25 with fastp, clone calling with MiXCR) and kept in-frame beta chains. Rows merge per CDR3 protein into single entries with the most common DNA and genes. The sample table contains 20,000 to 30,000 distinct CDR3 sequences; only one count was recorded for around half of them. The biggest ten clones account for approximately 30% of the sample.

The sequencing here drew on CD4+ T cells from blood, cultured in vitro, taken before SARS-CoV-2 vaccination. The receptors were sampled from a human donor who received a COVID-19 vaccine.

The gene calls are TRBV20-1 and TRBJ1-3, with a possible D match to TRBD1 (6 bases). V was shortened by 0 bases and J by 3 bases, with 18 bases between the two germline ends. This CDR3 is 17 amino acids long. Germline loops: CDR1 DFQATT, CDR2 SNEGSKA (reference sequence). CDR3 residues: CSARDHVGGHFGNTIYF. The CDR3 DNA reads TGCAGTGCTAGAGATCATGTGGGGGGGCATTTTGGAAACACCATATATTTT.

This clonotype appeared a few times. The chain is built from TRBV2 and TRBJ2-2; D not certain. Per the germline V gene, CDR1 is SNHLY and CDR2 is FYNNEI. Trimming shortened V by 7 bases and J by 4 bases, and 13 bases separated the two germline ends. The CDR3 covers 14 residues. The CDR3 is CASKVGRATGELFF. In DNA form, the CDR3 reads TGTGCCAGCAAAGTCGGTAGGGCCACCGGGGAGCTGTTTTTT.